The entry that follows covers one T cell receptor beta chain sequence. The antigen is unknown. TCRdb re-called the 5' RACE reads through MiXCR, storing one row per CDR3 protein. Counted here are some 200,000 distinct CDR3 sequences, 20% to 30% occurring once; the ten biggest clones make up under 8%. These data are taken from a study of CD8 T cells in ankylosing spondylitis. General study results and limits: In peripheral blood, disease-linked CD8+ clones occurred at relatively low frequencies. A TCR beta motif of under 10 highly homologous variants appeared characteristic of ankylosing spondylitis blood. Matched ankylosing spondylitis synovial fluid reportedly contained a significantly enriched population of disease-linked clones.

The CDR3 extends over 18 amino acids. J was trimmed by 3 bases and V by 0 bases; bases with no gene match: 9. Germline CDR1 is SGDLS and CDR2 is YYNGEE. The receptor comes from a male donor with ankylosing spondylitis or in good health (not recorded which). Sample: blood, either unsorted or a sorted T cell fraction (not recorded which). J is TRBJ2-2 and V is TRBV9, with 9 positions matching TRBD1. CDR3 residues: CASSVERDRVWYTGELFF. The CDR3 DNA reads TGTGCCAGCAGCGTAGAAAGGGACAGGGTATGGTACACCGGGGAGCTGTTTTTT.